The clone carrying this T cell receptor (beta chain) was seen ten or more times. Its antigen is undetermined. The data derive from a study of T cells after yellow fever vaccination. Overall study findings and caveats: Though it reached lower strength, the secondary response hit its peak faster, day 5 versus 15.

CDR3 size: 13 residues. Between the trimmed V and J ends, which lost 5 bases and 8 bases, there was a span of 12 bases. Germline V gene lookup returns CDR1 SGHNT and CDR2 YENEEA. TCRdb reanalysed the 5' RACE reads using MiXCR and keeps one entry per CDR3 protein. Here the sample spans around 320,000 distinct CDR3 sequences, 9.5% to 12% being singletons. Source: CD4+ T cells sorted from PBMCs, taken 45 days after the yellow fever booster vaccination. This chain connects TRBV11-3 to TRBJ1-4; no reliable D call. The receptor was derived from a man younger than 30 who received the YFV17D yellow fever vaccine. The CDR3 DNA is TGTGCCAGCAGCCTTGGGCCGGGAGAAAAACTGTTTTTT. Translated, it gives CASSLGPGEKLFF. The full variable domain, its missing parts supplied by reference TRBV11-3 and TRBJ1-4, is EAGVVQSPRYKIIEKKQPVAFWCNPISGHNTLYWYLQNLGQGPELLIRYENEEAVDDSQLPKDRFSAERLKGVDSTLKIQPAELGDSAVYLCASSLGPGEKLFFGSGTQLSVL.